The 28 T cell receptor beta chains listed next were all sequenced from one sample in a study of identical twins. TCRdb independently ran MiXCR on the 5' RACE reads; one entry per CDR3 protein. The profile covers roughly 720,000 distinct CDR3 sequences, with 18% appearing a single time and roughly 13% taken by the ten largest. This sample also belongs to another study, concerning T cells expressing NK-cell markers.

The sample consisted of PBMCs. All receptors come from a woman under 30 in good health.

This clonotype was detected a few times. This chain joins TRBV9 and TRBJ2-7; TRBD2 might be the D (7 bases). This CDR3 has 15 amino acids. Germline-derived CDR1 and CDR2 are SGDLS and YYNGEE. The V end was cut by 3 bases, the J end by 0 bases, with 13 bases between. The CDR3 region is CASSAEGGNSYEQYF. For the CDR3, the DNA is TGTGCCAGCAGCGCGGAGGGGGGGAACTCCTACGAGCAGTACTTC.

The rearrangement joins TRBV6-2 or TRBV6-3 to TRBJ2-1; 8 nucleotides align to TRBD2. After removal of 5 bases from V and 7 bases from J, the junction contained 10 bases not matched to a gene. Per germline, CDR1 MNHEY and CDR2 SVGEGT. This CDR3 comprises 15 residues. In nucleotides, the CDR3 is TGTGCCAGCAGTATTCGAGCGGGAGTTAGGAATGAGCAGTTCTTC. This gives the protein CASSIRAGVRNEQFF.

This clonotype was recorded a few times. The J gene is TRBJ1-5, the V gene TRBV10-3, with D unclear. Germline V gene data show CDR1 as ENHRY and CDR2 as SYGVKD. This CDR3 has 13 residues. V was trimmed by 4 bases and J by 2 bases, leaving 6 bases between them. CDR3 in DNA: TGTGCCATCAGTGCCGGTGGCAATCAGCCCCAGCATTTT. Translation: CAISAGGNQPQHF.

The CDR3 DNA reads as TGTGCCAGCAGCTCTAAGAGGTTCCTATACAATGAGCAGTTCTTC. Its translation is CASSSKRFLYNEQFF. The rearrangement uses TRBV5-6 and TRBJ2-1; D gene ambiguous. The CDR3 has 15 amino acids. Germline V gene data show CDR1 as SGHDT and CDR2 as YYEEEE. Trimming pared 3 bases from V and 4 bases from J, leaving 14 bases between.

This clonotype appeared a few times. The V gene is TRBV5-1, the J gene TRBJ2-5; 8 nucleotides line up with TRBD2. This CDR3 has 17 amino acids. V dropped 2 bases and J dropped 3; count of bases not matched to a gene: 12. The germline V gene has CDR1 SGHRS and CDR2 YFSETQ. The CDR3 loop is CASSFPFSGGAEETQYF. The CDR3 DNA sequence: TGCGCCAGCAGCTTCCCCTTTTCGGGGGGGGCGGAAGAGACCCAGTACTTC.

V is TRBV21-1 and J is TRBJ1-3. TRBV21-1 counts as a pseudogene. The length of the CDR3 is 14 residues. The CDR3 is CASRNGGSGNTIYF. The CDR3 bases are TGTGCCAGCAGAAATGGGGGCTCTGGAAACACCATATATTTT.

This clonotype was picked up a small number of times. V is TRBV5-1 and J is TRBJ1-6; perhaps TRBD1 as D (5 bases). The ends were cut back, 4 bases at V and 10 bases at J, with 12 bases in the middle. Per the germline V gene, CDR1 is SGHRS and CDR2 is YFSETQ. The CDR3 is made up of 13 amino acids. CDR3 sequence (DNA): TGCGCCAGCAGCGGAGGGGTTCGGTCACCCCTCCACTTT. The encoded protein is CASSGGVRSPLHF.

The chain employs TRBV9 and TRBJ2-6; D not certain. V lost 0 bases, J lost 4 bases, and 5 bases lay in between. The CDR3 loop spans 14 amino acids. Germline values: CDR1 SGDLS, CDR2 YYNGEE. The DNA of the CDR3 is TGTGCCAGCAGCGTAGAACCCGGGGCCAACGTCCTGACTTTC. Protein product: CASSVEPGANVLTF.

This clonotype was recorded many times. The CDR3 sequence is CSALVYEQYF. For the CDR3, the DNA is TGCAGTGCGCTAGTCTACGAGCAGTACTTC. The rearrangement joins TRBV20-1 to TRBJ2-7; D call uncertain. CDR1 and CDR2 (germline): DFQATT, SNEGSKA (reference sequence). The V and J ends lost 6 bases and 3 bases respectively, with 6 bases between them. This CDR3 comprises 10 residues.

The chain recombines TRBV7-9 with TRBJ2-7; 9 bases line up with TRBD1. V trimming: 4 bases; J trimming: 3 bases; junction bases outside the gene matches: 13. The CDR3 is made up of 17 amino acids. Germline V CDR1 and CDR2: SEHNR, FQNEAQ (reference sequence). Written as DNA, the CDR3 is TGTGCCAGCAGCTCGTCTCTTTGGACAGGGGAGGGCTACGAGCAGTACTTC. Translation gives CASSSSLWTGEGYEQYF. The variable domain in full, completed from reference TRBV7-9 and TRBJ2-7, reads DTGVSQNPRHKITKRGQNVTFRCDPISEHNRLYWYRQTLGQGPEFLTYFQNEAQLEKSRLLSDRFSAERPKGSFSTLEIQRTEQGDSAMYLCASSSSLWTGEGYEQYFGPGTRLTVT.

The V gene is TRBV5-1, the J gene TRBJ1-4; 8 bases align to TRBD1. The germline V gene has CDR1 SGHRS and CDR2 YFSETQ. The CDR3 runs to 17 residues. With V trimmed by 0 bases and J by 0 bases, 4 bases remained unmatched. The CDR3 sequence: CASSLGQGLSTNEKLFF. The CDR3 coding sequence is TGCGCCAGCAGCTTGGGACAGGGGCTATCAACTAATGAAAAACTGTTTTTT.

The chain has TRBV12-3 or TRBV12-4 and TRBJ1-5; 9 bases are a match to TRBD1. V lost 7 bases to trimming and J lost 7 bases; unmatched junction nucleotides: 8. This CDR3 is 14 amino acids long. The CDR3 coding sequence is TGTGCCAGCAAACCGGGACAGGGACTCCAGCCCCAGCATTTT. Amino acids: CASKPGQGLQPQHF.

The chain links TRBV5-1 to TRBJ1-1; D uncertain. Germline lookup yields CDR1 SGHRS and CDR2 YFSETQ. The V end was cut by 1 base, the J end by 3 bases, with 10 bases between. The CDR3 extends over 14 amino acids. The CDR3 DNA reads as TGCGCCAGCAGCTTGCGCGACACCCACACTGAAGCTTTCTTT. Translating it yields CASSLRDTHTEAFF.

This clonotype was observed many times. The rearrangement joins TRBV12-3 or TRBV12-4 to TRBJ2-7, with unresolved D. The CDR3 covers 11 residues. V was cut by 4 bases and J by 3 bases, with 4 bases left in between. Here the CDR3 reads CASSSRYEQYF. In DNA form, the CDR3 reads TGTGCCAGCAGTTCCCGCTACGAGCAGTACTTC.

The J gene is TRBJ2-7, the V gene TRBV30; 13 bases map to TRBD2. The V segment lost 7 bases and the J segment 1 base; nucleotides outside the gene matches: 4. The CDR3 has 14 amino acids. The germline CDR1 and CDR2 sequences are GTSNPN and SVGIG (reference sequence). CDR3 nucleotides: TGTGCCTCCTGGACTAGCGGGAGATCCTACGAGCAGTACTTC. It encodes CASWTSGRSYEQYF.

The chain has TRBV5-1 and TRBJ2-1; D remains unclear. Germline values: CDR1 SGHRS, CDR2 YFSETQ. V lost 1 base and J lost 4, with 21 bases in between. The CDR3 totals 18 residues. The CDR3 DNA is TGCGCCAGCAGCTTGACGTTTCCTCTACCGGTCGGGTACAATGAGCAGTTCTTC. This encodes CASSLTFPLPVGYNEQFF.

This chain joins TRBV27 and TRBJ2-7; D ambiguous. Germline loops: CDR1 MNHEY, CDR2 SMNVEV (reference sequence). CDR3 size: 14 residues. Trimming pared 6 bases from V and 0 bases from J, leaving 12 bases between. The CDR3 loop is CASRPLKSSYEQYF. In DNA form, the CDR3 reads TGTGCCAGCAGGCCTCTTAAGAGCTCCTACGAGCAGTACTTC.

This chain uses TRBV6-5 with TRBJ2-5; 9 bases are shared with TRBD2. This CDR3 comprises 18 residues. Germline-derived CDR1 and CDR2 are MNHEY and SVGAGI. The ends lost 0 bases at V and 4 bases at J; junction bases unmatched: 12. The CDR3 DNA reads TGTGCCAGCAGTTACTCGGCGCCTAGCGGGGCAACCAGAGAGACCCAGTACTTC. Encoded protein: CASSYSAPSGATRETQYF.

The chain couples TRBV21-1 to TRBJ2-3; the table's D call, TRBD1, has no DNA check behind it. TRBV21-1 is designated a pseudogene. The CDR3 is 22 amino acids. The CDR3 loop is CASSLTGSRDRYTHTHTDTQYF. The CDR3 DNA sequence: TGTGCCAGCAGCTTGACTGGGAGCCGGGACAGGTACACACACACACACACAGATACGCAGTATTTT.

A few counts support this clonotype. This sequence joins TRBV7-9 and TRBJ1-3; no reliable D call. This CDR3 comprises 15 residues. Trimming shortened V by 4 bases and J by 4 bases, and 14 bases separated the two germline ends. Germline CDR1 SEHNR, CDR2 FQNEAQ (reference sequence). The CDR3 DNA reads TGTGCCAGCAGCTGGGATAGGCTCCCGGGAAACACCATATATTTT. Its translation: CASSWDRLPGNTIYF. Full variable domain (rest looked up from reference TRBV7-9 and TRBJ1-3): DTGVSQNPRHKITKRGQNVTFRCDPISEHNRLYWYRQTLGQGPEFLTYFQNEAQLEKSRLLSDRFSAERPKGSFSTLEIQRTEQGDSAMYLCASSWDRLPGNTIYFGEGSWLTVV.

This clonotype was observed a few times. The chain recombines TRBV5-1 with TRBJ2-1, with D possibly TRBD2 on 6 matching bases. Germline CDR1 is SGHRS and CDR2 is YFSETQ. This CDR3 spans 13 amino acids. The V gene lost 6 bases and the J gene lost 4 bases, with 11 bases spanning the gap. The chain's CDR3 is CASMEGEYNEQFF. CDR3 DNA sequence: TGCGCCAGCATGGAGGGAGAATACAATGAGCAGTTCTTC.

In this sample, this clonotype turned up a few times. The chain recombines TRBV9 with TRBJ2-7; D is unresolved. Germline V CDR1 and CDR2: SGDLS, YYNGEE. The V gene lost 3 bases and the J gene lost 2 bases, with 15 bases spanning the gap. The CDR3 consists of 15 residues. CDR3 amino acids: CASSGSPATPYEQYF. The CDR3 DNA is TGTGCCAGCAGCGGATCACCCGCCACGCCCTACGAGCAGTACTTC.

The chain recombines TRBV12-3 or TRBV12-4 with TRBJ2-3, with D unresolved. Trimming took off 8 bases at V and 1 base at J, with 22 bases between the two ends. CDR3 length equals 17 residues. CDR3 nucleotide sequence: TGTGCCAGCTTTCTGATGGGGAACACGCGACGCACAGATACGCAGTATTTT. Its protein product is CASFLMGNTRRTDTQYF.

This clonotype has just a few counts. The chain employs TRBV5-1 and TRBJ2-5; no clear D gene. CDR1 is SGHRS, CDR2 YFSETQ, per germline. The CDR3 spans 15 residues. Trimming took off 0 bases at V and 2 bases at J, with 11 bases between the two ends. The CDR3 DNA is TGCGCCAGCAGCTTGGCCCGACGGCATCAAGAGACCCAGTACTTC. It yields the protein CASSLARRHQETQYF.

This clonotype was seen more than once but under ten times. The genes are TRBV20-1 and TRBJ2-7; 8 bases map to TRBD2. This CDR3 is built from 13 residues. V shed 5 bases and J 3 bases; nucleotides not matched to a gene: 6. CDR1 DFQATT and CDR2 SNEGSKA come from the germline V gene (reference sequence). CDR3 protein: CSALPGLDYEQYF. CDR3 in DNA: TGCAGTGCTTTACCGGGACTAGACTACGAGCAGTACTTC.

This sequence joins TRBV12-3 or TRBV12-4 and TRBJ2-7; D uncertain. The CDR3 length is 11 residues. Deletions cut 5 bases from V and 5 bases from J, with 7 bases between. The CDR3 DNA reads TGTGCCAGCAGTCCCCACCACGAGCAGTACTTC. This gives the protein CASSPHHEQYF.

A few counts support this clonotype. J is TRBJ1-2 and V is TRBV29-1; TRBD1 might be the D (5 bases). The CDR3 is made up of 12 amino acids. V was cut by 2 bases and J by 6 bases, with 10 bases left in between. The germline gives CDR1 SQVTM, CDR2 ANQGSEA. CDR3 DNA sequence: TGCAGCGTTGAACGCCGGGACGATGGCTACACCTTC. Translated, it gives CSVERRDDGYTF.

This clonotype was seen only a few times. The chain joins TRBV6-5 to TRBJ1-2; no clear D. Trimming shortened V by 0 bases and J by 4 bases, and 18 bases separated the two germline ends. Germline CDR1 and CDR2: MNHEY and SVGAGI. The CDR3 is 17 residues long. This chain's CDR3 is CASSYSIPGGVAYGYTF. CDR3 DNA sequence: TGTGCCAGCAGTTACTCGATTCCGGGAGGAGTAGCCTATGGCTACACCTTC.